The 4 T cell receptor beta chains listed next were all sequenced from one sample in a study of cytomegalovirus exposure and HLA in healthy donors. A multiplex PCR was run with 60 Vbeta primers and 13 Jbeta primers. Profiling relied on immunoSEQ multiplex PCR, and the TCRdb table lists in-frame clones only, not all of them. The sample consists of about 76,000 clones, under 85% of them appearing once. Sequenced: PBMCs. Receptors originate from a woman in her 40s in good health and CMV-seropositive.

This chain uses TRBV30 with TRBJ2-5; 10 bases fit TRBD1. Trimming took 5 bases from V and 5 from J; bases not matched to a gene: 8. Germline CDR1 GTSNPN, CDR2 SVGIG (reference sequence). This CDR3 is 14 amino acids long. CDR3 DNA: TGTGCCTGGGGTGACAGGGGGCAAGAGGAGACCCAGTACTTC. The encoded protein is CAWGDRGQEETQYF.

This chain links TRBV7-2 with TRBJ1-1, with D perhaps matching TRBD1 (6 bases). CDR3 length: 13 amino acids. Germline assignment: CDR1 SGHTA and CDR2 FQGNSA. Trimming pared 5 bases from V and 2 bases from J, leaving 9 bases between. The CDR3 loop reads CASSKDRNTEAFF. CDR3 DNA sequence: TGTGCCAGCAGCAAGGACAGAAACACTGAAGCTTTCTTT. The variable domain in full, with the rest retrieved from reference TRBV7-2 and TRBJ1-1, is GAGVSQSPSNKVTEKGKDVELRCDPISGHTALYWYRQSLGQGLEFLIYFQGNSAPDKSGLPSDRFSAERTGGSVSTLTIQRTQQEDSAVYLCASSKDRNTEAFFGQGTRLTVV.

The CDR3 bases are TGTGCCAGCAGCTGGGACAGGAACACTGAAGCTTTCTTT. Protein product: CASSWDRNTEAFF. J is TRBJ1-1 and V is TRBV5-4, with 7 bases aligning to TRBD1. The germline gives CDR1 SGHNT, CDR2 YYREEE (reference sequence). V lost 3 bases to trimming and J lost 1 base; unmatched junction nucleotides: 0. The CDR3 contains 13 residues.

This chain connects TRBV28 to TRBJ2-7; the match to TRBD2 covers 9 bases. Per germline, CDR1 MDHEN and CDR2 SYDVKM. The J segment lost 0 bases and the V segment lost 3 bases, leaving 9 bases of the junction unmatched. The CDR3 is made up of 17 amino acids. The CDR3 reads CASSFSGGPLFSYEQYF. The CDR3 DNA is TGTGCCAGCAGTTTCAGCGGGGGGCCGTTATTCTCCTACGAGCAGTACTTC.